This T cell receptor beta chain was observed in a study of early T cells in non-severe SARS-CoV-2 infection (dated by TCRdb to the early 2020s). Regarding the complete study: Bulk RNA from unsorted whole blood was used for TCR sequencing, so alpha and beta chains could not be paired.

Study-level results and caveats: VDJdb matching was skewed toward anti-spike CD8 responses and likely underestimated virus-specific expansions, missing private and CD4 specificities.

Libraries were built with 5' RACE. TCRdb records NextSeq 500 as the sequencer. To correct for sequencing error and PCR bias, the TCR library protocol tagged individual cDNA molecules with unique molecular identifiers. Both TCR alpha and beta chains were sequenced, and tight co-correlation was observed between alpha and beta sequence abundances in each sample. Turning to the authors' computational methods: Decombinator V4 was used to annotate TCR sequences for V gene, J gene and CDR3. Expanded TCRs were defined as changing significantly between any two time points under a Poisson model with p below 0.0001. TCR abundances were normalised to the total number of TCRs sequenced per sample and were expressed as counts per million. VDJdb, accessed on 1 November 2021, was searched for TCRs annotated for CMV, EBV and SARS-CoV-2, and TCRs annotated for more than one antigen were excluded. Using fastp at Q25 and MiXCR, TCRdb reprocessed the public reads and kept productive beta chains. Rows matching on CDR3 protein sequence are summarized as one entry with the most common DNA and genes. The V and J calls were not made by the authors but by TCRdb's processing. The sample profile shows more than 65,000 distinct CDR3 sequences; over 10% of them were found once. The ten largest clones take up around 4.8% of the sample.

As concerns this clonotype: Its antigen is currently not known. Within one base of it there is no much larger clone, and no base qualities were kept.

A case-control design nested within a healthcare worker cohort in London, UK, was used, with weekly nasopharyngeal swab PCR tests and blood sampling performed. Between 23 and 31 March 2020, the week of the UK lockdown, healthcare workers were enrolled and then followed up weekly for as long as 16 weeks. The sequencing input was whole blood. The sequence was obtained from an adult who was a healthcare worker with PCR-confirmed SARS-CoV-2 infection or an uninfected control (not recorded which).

CDR3 region: CASSVFNRGTEAFF. The DNA sequence reads TGTGCCAGCAGCGTCTTCAACAGGGGAACTGAAGCTTTCTTT. Recombination linked TRBV5-6 to TRBJ1-1, and TRBD1 aligns with 7 junction nucleotides. CDR3 length: 14 amino acids, cysteine to phenylalanine. The entry retains the CDR3 DNA only, 42 bases that are in frame from base 1. The germline V gene gives CDR1 as SGHDT and CDR2 as YYEEEE. The germline V and J ends show losses of 4 bases and 5 bases respectively, and no gene match explains 8 bases of the junction.